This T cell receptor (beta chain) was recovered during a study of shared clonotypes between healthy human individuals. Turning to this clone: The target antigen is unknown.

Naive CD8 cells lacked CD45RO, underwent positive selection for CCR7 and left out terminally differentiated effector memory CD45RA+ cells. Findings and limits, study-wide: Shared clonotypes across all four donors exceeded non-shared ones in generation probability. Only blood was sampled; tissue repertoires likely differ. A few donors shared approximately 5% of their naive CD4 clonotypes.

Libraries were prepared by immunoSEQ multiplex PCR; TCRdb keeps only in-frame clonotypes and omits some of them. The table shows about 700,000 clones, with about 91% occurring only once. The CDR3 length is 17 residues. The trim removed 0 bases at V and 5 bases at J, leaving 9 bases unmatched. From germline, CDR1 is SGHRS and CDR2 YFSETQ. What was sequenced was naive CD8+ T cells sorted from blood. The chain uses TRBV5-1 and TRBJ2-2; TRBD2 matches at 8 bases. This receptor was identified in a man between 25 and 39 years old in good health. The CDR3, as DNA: TGCGCCAGCAGCTTGGCCGCCAGCGGGAGTCTGACCGGGGAGCTGTTTTTT. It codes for CASSLAASGSLTGELFF.